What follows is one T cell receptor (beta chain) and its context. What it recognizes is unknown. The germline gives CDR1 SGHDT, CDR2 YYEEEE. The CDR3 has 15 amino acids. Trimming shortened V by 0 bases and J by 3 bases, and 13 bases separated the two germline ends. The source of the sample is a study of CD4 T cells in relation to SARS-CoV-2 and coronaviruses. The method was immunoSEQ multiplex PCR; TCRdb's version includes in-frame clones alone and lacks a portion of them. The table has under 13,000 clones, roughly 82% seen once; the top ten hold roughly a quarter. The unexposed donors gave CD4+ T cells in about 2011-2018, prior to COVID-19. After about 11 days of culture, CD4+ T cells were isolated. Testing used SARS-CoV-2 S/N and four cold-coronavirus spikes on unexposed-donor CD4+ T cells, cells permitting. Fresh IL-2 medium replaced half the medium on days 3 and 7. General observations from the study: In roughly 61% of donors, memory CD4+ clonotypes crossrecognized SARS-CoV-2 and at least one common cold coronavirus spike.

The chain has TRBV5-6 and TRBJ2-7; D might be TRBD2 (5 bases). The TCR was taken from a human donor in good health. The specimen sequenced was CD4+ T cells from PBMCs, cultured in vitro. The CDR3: CASSLGPVGSYEQYF. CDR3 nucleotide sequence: TGTGCCAGCAGCTTGGGACCGGTAGGGAGCTACGAGCAGTACTTC.